This T cell receptor beta chain was found in a study of cytomegalovirus exposure and HLA in healthy donors. With respect to this clone: The antigen is not known.

Trimming shortened V by 4 bases and J by 5 bases, and 11 bases separated the two germline ends. The CDR3 length is 14 residues. Germline V CDR1 and CDR2: SEHNR, FQNEAQ (reference sequence). Amplification used 60 Vbeta primers and 13 Jbeta primers. Generated by immunoSEQ multiplex PCR, the TCRdb table keeps only in-frame clones and is missing some. The repertoire consists of some 150,000 clones, with 79% occurring once and the leading ten covering 5% to 6.5%. Study outcomes and limitations: Being indistinguishable, some V segments were excluded, TRBV6-2 and TRBV6-3 among them.

This sequence originates from a man aged 50-59 years in good health and CMV-seropositive. This chain connects TRBV7-9 to TRBJ2-2; D perhaps matches TRBD2 (6 bases). Sequencing was performed on PBMCs. This chain's CDR3 is CASSYQGGTGELFF. CDR3 DNA: TGTGCCAGCAGCTACCAGGGAGGTACCGGGGAGCTGTTTTTT.